The next 9 T cell receptor beta chains were all read from a single sample in a study of T-cell memory formation after mild COVID-19. TCRdb itself ran the 5' RACE reads through MiXCR, one entry per CDR3 protein. Among 300,000 to 400,000 distinct CDR3 sequences listed, roughly 20% were seen once. The sample taken for sequencing was PBMCs or a T cell subset sorted from them (not recorded which). All receptors come from an adult woman who had mild COVID-19 (a few samples of this study predate the infection). Cell type and time point are not known.

The CDR3 region is CASSQEVLSSYEQYF. CDR3 nucleotides: TGTGCCAGCAGCCAAGAGGTCCTGAGCTCCTACGAGCAGTACTTC. The gene calls are TRBV4-2 and TRBJ2-7; no clear D gene. In germline, CDR1 is LGHNA, CDR2 YNFKEQ. This CDR3 contains 15 residues. V dropped 0 bases and J dropped 0 bases, with 9 bases sitting between them.

The V gene is TRBV24-1, the J gene TRBJ2-3; perhaps D is TRBD1 or TRBD2 (5 bases each). V shed 5 bases and J shed 6 bases, with 11 bases lying between them. The CDR3 runs to 13 residues. Germline assignment: CDR1 KGHDR and CDR2 SFDVKD. This CDR3 reads CATSVRGRDTQYF. DNA of the CDR3: TGTGCCACCAGTGTGAGGGGTCGTGATACGCAGTATTTT.

This CDR3 is CASSRGGEGYEQYF. In DNA, the CDR3 is TGCGCCAGCTCCCGGGGAGGGGAAGGTTACGAGCAGTACTTC. The rearrangement uses TRBV5-1 and TRBJ2-7, with 7 bases fitting TRBD2. CDR1 is SGHRS, CDR2 YFSETQ, per germline. V trimming: 7 bases; J trimming: 4 bases; junction bases outside the gene matches: 11. The CDR3 consists of 14 residues.

V gene TRBV7-9 combines with J gene TRBJ2-1; 7 nucleotides line up with TRBD2. Germline V lookup: CDR1 SEHNR, CDR2 FQNEAQ (reference sequence). The junction had 7 bases not matched to a gene; V was cut back by 5 bases and J by 6 bases. This CDR3 has 14 amino acids. CDR3 nucleotide sequence: TGTGCCAGCAGCCCGGGAGGCGGGATCAATGAGCAGTTCTTC. Translated: CASSPGGGINEQFF.

A few counts support this clonotype. The rearrangement uses TRBV27 and TRBJ2-3, with TRBD1 identical over 7 bases. CDR1 and CDR2 from the germline V gene are MNHEY and SMNVEV (reference sequence). After removal of 4 bases from V and 2 bases from J, the junction contained 6 bases not matched to a gene. The CDR3 has 15 residues. The CDR3 DNA follows: TGTGCCAGCAGTTCAACAGGGGATATCACAGATACGCAGTATTTT. Translation gives CASSSTGDITDTQYF.

In DNA form, the CDR3 reads TGCGCCAGCAGCCAAGATGGAGCGGGAGGGTTCGACGAGCAGTACTTC. Its translation: CASSQDGAGGFDEQYF. The J gene is TRBJ2-7, the V gene TRBV4-3, with 10 positions matching TRBD2. Germline trimming cut 0 bases from V and 5 bases from J; bases unmatched to any gene: 7. Germline V gene sequence: CDR1 LGHNA, CDR2 YSLEER. CDR3 length equals 16 residues.

The chain has TRBV10-3 and TRBJ2-3; 10 bases match TRBD1. The CDR3 extends over 16 amino acids. The germline V gene encodes CDR1 ENHRY and CDR2 SYGVKD. J lost 0 bases, V lost 10 bases, and 10 bases had no gene match. The CDR3 DNA reads TGTGCCACAGAAGGGGACAGGGGTAAAAGCACAGATACGCAGTATTTT. Its translation is CATEGDRGKSTDTQYF.

This clonotype was detected many times. The chain is built from TRBV9 and TRBJ2-1; 9 bases agree with TRBD1. CDR1 SGDLS and CDR2 YYNGEE come from the germline V gene. V dropped 0 bases and J dropped 7; count of bases not matched to a gene: 5. The CDR3 spans 15 residues. The CDR3 reads CASSVDGQGRNEQFF. In DNA, the CDR3 is TGTGCCAGCAGCGTAGATGGACAGGGGAGGAATGAGCAGTTCTTC.

Only a few counts were recorded for this clonotype. The rearrangement uses TRBV5-5 and TRBJ2-3; 11 positions agree with TRBD2. The V and J ends lost 1 base and 0 bases, in that order; junction bases with no gene match: 4. Germline loops: CDR1 SGHKS, CDR2 YYEKEE (reference sequence). The CDR3 runs 17 residues. The chain's CDR3 is CASSLPGTSGSTDTQYF. The CDR3 nucleotides are TGTGCCAGCAGCTTGCCCGGGACTAGCGGCAGCACAGATACGCAGTATTTT.